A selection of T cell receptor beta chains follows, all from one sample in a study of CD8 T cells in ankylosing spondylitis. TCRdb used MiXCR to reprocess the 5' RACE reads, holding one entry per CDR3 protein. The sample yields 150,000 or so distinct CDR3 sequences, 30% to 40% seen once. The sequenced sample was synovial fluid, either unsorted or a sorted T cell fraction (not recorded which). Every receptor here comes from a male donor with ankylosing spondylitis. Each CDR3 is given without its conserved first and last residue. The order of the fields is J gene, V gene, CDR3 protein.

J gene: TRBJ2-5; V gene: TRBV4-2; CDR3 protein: ASSQRTSGDQETQY
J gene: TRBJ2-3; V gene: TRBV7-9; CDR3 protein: ASPGQQTDTQY
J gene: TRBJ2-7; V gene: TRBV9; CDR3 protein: ASSLDLGGGRYEQY
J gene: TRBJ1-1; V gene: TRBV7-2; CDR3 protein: ASSPWGQGNTEAF
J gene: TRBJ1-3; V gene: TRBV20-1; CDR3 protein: SAATRSSGNTIY
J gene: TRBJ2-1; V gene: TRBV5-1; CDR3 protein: ASSPTGLAGEGYNEQF
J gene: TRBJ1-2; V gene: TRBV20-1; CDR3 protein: SAQLAGANYGYT
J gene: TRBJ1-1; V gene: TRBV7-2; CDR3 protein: ASSRRTGVTEAF
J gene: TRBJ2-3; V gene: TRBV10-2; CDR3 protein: ASMGVVGAGGLTDTQY
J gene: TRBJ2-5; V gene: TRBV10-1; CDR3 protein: ASSVPRGLALQTQY
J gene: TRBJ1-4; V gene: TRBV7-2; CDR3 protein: ASSFLPMGQRREKLF
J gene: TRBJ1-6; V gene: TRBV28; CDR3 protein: ASSLSNNSPLH
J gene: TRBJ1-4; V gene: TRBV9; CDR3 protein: ASSVRGANEKLF
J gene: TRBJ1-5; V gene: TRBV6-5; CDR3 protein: ASSYRSTGAGGEPQH